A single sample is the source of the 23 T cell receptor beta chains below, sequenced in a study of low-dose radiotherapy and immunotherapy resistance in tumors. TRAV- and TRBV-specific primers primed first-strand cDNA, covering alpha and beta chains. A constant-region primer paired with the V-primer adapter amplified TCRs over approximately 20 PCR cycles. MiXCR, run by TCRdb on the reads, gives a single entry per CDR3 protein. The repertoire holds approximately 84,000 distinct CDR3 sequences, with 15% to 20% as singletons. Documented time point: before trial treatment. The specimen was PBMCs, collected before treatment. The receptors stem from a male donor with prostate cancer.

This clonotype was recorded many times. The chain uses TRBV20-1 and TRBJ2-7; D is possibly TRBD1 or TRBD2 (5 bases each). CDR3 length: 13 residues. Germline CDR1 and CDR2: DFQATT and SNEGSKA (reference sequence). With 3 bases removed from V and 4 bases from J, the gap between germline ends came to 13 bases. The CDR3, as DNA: TGCAGTGCTAGCCAGGGAGTCGAGTACGAGCAGTACTTC. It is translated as CSASQGVEYEQYF.

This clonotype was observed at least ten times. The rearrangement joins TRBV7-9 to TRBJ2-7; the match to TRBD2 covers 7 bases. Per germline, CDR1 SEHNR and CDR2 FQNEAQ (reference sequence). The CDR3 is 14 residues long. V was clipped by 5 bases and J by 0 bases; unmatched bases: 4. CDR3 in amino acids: CASSLSGASYEQYF. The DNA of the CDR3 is TGTGCCAGCAGCCTAAGCGGGGCCTCCTACGAGCAGTACTTC.

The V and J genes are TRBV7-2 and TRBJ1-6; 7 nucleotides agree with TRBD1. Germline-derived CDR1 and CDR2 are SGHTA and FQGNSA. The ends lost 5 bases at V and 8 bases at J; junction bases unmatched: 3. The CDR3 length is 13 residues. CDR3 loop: CASSGRGHSPLHF. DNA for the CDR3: TGTGCCAGCAGCGGGAGGGGGCATTCACCCCTCCACTTT. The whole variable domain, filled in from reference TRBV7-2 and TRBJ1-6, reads GAGVSQSPSNKVTEKGKDVELRCDPISGHTALYWYRQSLGQGLEFLIYFQGNSAPDKSGLPSDRFSAERTGGSVSTLTIQRTQQEDSAVYLCASSGRGHSPLHFGNGTRLTVT.

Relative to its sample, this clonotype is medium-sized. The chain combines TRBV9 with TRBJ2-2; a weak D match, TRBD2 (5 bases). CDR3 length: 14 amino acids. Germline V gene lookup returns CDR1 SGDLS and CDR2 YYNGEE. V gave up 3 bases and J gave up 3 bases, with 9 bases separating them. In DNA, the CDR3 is TGTGCCAGCAGCGGGAGCGGTTACACCGGGGAGCTGTTTTTT. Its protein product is CASSGSGYTGELFF. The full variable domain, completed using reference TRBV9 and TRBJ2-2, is DSGVTQTPKHLITATGQRVTLRCSPRSGDLSVYWYQQSLDQGLQFLIQYYNGEERAKGNILERFSAQQFPDLHSELNLSSLELGDSALYFCASSGSGYTGELFFGEGSRLTVL.

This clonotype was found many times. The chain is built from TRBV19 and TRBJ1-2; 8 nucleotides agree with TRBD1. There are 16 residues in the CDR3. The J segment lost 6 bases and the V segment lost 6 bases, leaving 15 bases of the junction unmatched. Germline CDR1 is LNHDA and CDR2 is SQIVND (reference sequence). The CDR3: CASREGGQGFTDGYTF. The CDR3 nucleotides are TGTGCCAGTAGGGAGGGCGGACAGGGTTTTACGGATGGCTACACCTTC.

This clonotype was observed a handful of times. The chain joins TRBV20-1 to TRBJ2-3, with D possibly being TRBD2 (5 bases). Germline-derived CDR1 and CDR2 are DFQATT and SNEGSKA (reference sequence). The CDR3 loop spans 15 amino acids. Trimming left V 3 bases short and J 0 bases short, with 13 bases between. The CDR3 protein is CSARNSATSTDTQYF. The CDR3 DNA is TGCAGTGCTAGGAATAGCGCTACTAGCACAGATACGCAGTATTTT.

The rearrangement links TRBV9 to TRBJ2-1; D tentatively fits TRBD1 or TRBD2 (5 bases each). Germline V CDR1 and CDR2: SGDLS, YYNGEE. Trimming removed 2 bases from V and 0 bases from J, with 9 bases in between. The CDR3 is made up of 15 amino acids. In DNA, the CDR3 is TGTGCCAGCAGCGTGGGGGTAAGCTCCTACAATGAGCAGTTCTTC. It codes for CASSVGVSSYNEQFF.

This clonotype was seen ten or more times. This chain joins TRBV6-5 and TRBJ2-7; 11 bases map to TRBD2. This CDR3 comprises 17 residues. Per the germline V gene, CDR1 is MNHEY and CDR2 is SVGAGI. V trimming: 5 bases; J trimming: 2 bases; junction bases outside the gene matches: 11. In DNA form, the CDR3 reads TGTGCCAGCAGTATACATAGCGGGGGGGTCGTCACCTACGAGCAGTACTTC. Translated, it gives CASSIHSGGVVTYEQYF.

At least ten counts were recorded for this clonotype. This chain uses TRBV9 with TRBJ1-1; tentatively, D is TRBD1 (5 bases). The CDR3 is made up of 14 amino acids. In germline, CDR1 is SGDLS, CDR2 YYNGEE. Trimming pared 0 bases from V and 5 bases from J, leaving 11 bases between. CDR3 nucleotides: TGTGCCAGCAGCGTAGTCCAGGGAGGGACTGAAGCTTTCTTT. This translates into CASSVVQGGTEAFF.

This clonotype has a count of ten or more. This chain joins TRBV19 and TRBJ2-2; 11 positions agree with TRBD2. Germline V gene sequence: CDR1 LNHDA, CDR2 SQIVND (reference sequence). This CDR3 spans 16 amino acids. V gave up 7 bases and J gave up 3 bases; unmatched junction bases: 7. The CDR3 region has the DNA TGTGCCAGTACCCGTAGCGGGGGGGCCTACACCGGGGAGCTGTTTTTT. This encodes CASTRSGGAYTGELFF.

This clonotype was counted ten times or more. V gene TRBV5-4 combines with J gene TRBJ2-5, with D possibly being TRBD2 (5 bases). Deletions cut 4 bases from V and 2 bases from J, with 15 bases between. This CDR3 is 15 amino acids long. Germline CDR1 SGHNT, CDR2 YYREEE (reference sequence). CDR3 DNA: TGTGCCAGCAGCATTCTTGGGCGGGCGCAAGAGACCCAGTACTTC. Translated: CASSILGRAQETQYF.

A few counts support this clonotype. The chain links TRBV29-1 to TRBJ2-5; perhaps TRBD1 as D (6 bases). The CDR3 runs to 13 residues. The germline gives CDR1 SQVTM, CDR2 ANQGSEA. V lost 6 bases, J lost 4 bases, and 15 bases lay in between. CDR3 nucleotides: TGCAGCGTCGCGGCAGGGGTGGGAGAGACCCAGTACTTC. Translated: CSVAAGVGETQYF.

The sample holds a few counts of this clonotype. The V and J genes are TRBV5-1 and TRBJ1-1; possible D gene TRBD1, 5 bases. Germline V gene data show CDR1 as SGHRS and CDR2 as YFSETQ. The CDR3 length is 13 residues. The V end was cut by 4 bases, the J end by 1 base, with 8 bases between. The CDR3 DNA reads TGCGCCAGCAGCGATCAGGGGAACACTGAAGCTTTCTTT. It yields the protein CASSDQGNTEAFF.

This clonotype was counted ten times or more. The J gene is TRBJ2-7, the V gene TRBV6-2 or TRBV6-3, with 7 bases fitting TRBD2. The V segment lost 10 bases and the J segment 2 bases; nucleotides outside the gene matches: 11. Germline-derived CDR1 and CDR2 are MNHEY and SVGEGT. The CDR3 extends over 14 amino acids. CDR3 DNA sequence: TGTGCCACAATTGGGGCTAGCGGAACCTACGAGCAGTACTTC. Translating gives CATIGASGTYEQYF.

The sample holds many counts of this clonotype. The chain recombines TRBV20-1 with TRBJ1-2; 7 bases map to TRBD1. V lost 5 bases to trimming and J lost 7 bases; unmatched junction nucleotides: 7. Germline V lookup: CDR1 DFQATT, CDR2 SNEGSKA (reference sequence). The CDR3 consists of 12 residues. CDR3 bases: TGCAGTGCTTCGAGACAGGGTAGTGGCTACACCTTC. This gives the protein CSASRQGSGYTF.

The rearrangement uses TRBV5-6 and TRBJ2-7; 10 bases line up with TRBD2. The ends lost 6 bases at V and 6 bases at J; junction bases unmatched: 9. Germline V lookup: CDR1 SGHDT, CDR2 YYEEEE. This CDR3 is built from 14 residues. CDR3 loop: CASTIRGTSAEQYF. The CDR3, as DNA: TGTGCCAGCACCATTCGCGGGACTAGCGCCGAGCAGTACTTC.

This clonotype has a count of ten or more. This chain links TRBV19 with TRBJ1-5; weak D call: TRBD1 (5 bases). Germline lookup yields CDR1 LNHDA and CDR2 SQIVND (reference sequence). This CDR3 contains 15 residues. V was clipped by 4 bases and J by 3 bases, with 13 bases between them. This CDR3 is CASSTEGRVNQPQHF. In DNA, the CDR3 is TGTGCCAGTAGTACCGAGGGACGGGTCAATCAGCCCCAGCATTTT.

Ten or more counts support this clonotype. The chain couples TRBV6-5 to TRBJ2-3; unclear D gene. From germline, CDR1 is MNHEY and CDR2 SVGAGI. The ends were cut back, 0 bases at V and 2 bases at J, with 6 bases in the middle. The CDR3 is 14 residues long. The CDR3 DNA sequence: TGTGCCAGCAGTTACTCGAGGACCACAGATACGCAGTATTTT. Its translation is CASSYSRTTDTQYF.

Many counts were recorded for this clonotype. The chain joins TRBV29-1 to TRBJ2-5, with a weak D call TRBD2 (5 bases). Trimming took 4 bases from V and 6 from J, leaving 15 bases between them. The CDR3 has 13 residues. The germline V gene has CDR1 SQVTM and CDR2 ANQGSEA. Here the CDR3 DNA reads TGCAGCGTTGTTCCCGGGAACGGAAAGACCCAGTACTTC. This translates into CSVVPGNGKTQYF.

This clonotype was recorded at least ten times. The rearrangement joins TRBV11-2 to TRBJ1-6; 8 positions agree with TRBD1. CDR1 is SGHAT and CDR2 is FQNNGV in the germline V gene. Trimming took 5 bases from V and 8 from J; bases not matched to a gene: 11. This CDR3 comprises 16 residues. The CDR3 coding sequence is TGTGCCAGCAGCGCCAACCTCAGGGGGCTCGATTCACCCCTCCACTTT. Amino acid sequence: CASSANLRGLDSPLHF.

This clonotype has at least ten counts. This CDR3 is CASSFRPFPPDTQYF. The CDR3 nucleotides are TGTGCCAGCAGTTTCCGACCCTTTCCCCCAGATACGCAGTATTTT. This chain links TRBV12-3 or TRBV12-4 with TRBJ2-3; D gene unclear. The germline V and J ends were trimmed by 3 bases and 4 bases, with 14 bases remaining between them. This CDR3 is built from 15 residues.

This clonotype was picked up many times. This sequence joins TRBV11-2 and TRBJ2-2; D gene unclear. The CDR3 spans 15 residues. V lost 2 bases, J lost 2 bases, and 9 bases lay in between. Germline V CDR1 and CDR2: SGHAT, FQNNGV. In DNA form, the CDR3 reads TGTGCCAGCAGCTTATACAGCAGCAACACCGGGGAGCTGTTTTTT. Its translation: CASSLYSSNTGELFF.

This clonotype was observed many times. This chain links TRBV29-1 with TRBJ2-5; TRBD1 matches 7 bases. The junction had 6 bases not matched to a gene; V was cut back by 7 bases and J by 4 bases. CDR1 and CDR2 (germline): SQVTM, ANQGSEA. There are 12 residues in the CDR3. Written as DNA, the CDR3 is TGCAGCGGGGGGACAGTTCGAGAGACCCAGTACTTC. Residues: CSGGTVRETQYF.